These T cell receptor beta chains were read from a single sample in a study of shared clonotypes between healthy human individuals. Assay used: immunoSEQ multiplex PCR; TCRdb lists only in-frame clones, some missing. The repertoire holds under 2,000,000 clones, with around 96% as singletons. The sequenced material came from naive CD8+ T cells sorted from blood. These receptors came from a young man in good health. Each CDR3 is given with its conserved first and last residue. The order of the fields is D gene, V gene, clone size, J gene, CDR3 protein, CDR3 DNA. D genes are given only for firm matches. Clone sizes are given selectively: once, few, many, or a class where the clone is expanded.

d_call: .
v_call: TRBV6-5
clone_size: .
j_call: TRBJ2-7
cdr3_aa: CASSYSMGPSRYEQYF
cdr3_nt: TGTGCCAGCAGTTACTCGATGGGACCCTCTCGCTACGAGCAGTACTTC

d_call: TRBD1
v_call: TRBV30
clone_size: once
j_call: TRBJ1-1
cdr3_aa: CAWRWGQGNTEAFF
cdr3_nt: TGTGCCTGGAGATGGGGACAGGGGAACACTGAAGCTTTCTTT

d_call: .
v_call: TRBV28
clone_size: .
j_call: TRBJ2-7
cdr3_aa: CASSLQAGLHEQYF
cdr3_nt: TGTGCCAGCAGTTTACAGGCAGGGCTACACGAGCAGTACTTC

d_call: TRBD1
v_call: TRBV5-6
clone_size: .
j_call: TRBJ2-5
cdr3_aa: CASSSPTGTETQYF
cdr3_nt: TGTGCCAGCAGCTCGCCGACAGGGACGGAGACCCAGTACTTC

d_call: TRBD2
v_call: TRBV4-3
clone_size: .
j_call: TRBJ2-1
cdr3_aa: CASSQDSGRADEQFF
cdr3_nt: TGCGCCAGCAGCCAAGATAGCGGGAGGGCTGACGAGCAGTTCTTC

d_call: TRBD2
v_call: TRBV7-4
clone_size: .
j_call: TRBJ2-3
cdr3_aa: CASGLADRTDTQYF
cdr3_nt: TGTGCCAGCGGACTAGCGGATCGCACAGATACGCAGTATTTT

d_call: .
v_call: TRBV27
clone_size: .
j_call: TRBJ1-4
cdr3_aa: CASSLWAGVDEKLFF
cdr3_nt: TGTGCCAGCAGTTTATGGGCAGGAGTCGATGAAAAACTGTTTTTT

d_call: TRBD1
v_call: TRBV5-6
clone_size: .
j_call: TRBJ2-5
cdr3_aa: CASSSTGGSRETQYF
cdr3_nt: TGTGCCAGCAGCTCGACAGGGGGCTCGAGGGAGACCCAGTACTTC

d_call: .
v_call: TRBV7-2
clone_size: .
j_call: TRBJ2-3
cdr3_aa: CASSLDSNSGSTDTQYF
cdr3_nt: TGTGCCAGCAGCTTAGACTCTAACAGCGGTAGCACAGATACGCAGTATTTT

d_call: TRBD1
v_call: TRBV29-1
clone_size: .
j_call: TRBJ2-7
cdr3_aa: CSTRTGGGYEQYF
cdr3_nt: TGCAGCACCCGGACAGGGGGCGGCTACGAGCAGTACTTC

d_call: .
v_call: TRBV10-2
clone_size: .
j_call: TRBJ1-1
cdr3_aa: CASTGPENTEAFF
cdr3_nt: TGCGCCAGCACAGGCCCGGAGAACACTGAAGCTTTCTTT

d_call: TRBD2
v_call: TRBV9
clone_size: .
j_call: TRBJ2-5
cdr3_aa: CASSVGASGAERKTQYF
cdr3_nt: TGTGCCAGCAGCGTAGGTGCTAGCGGGGCCGAGCGAAAGACCCAGTACTTC

d_call: TRBD1
v_call: TRBV28
clone_size: .
j_call: TRBJ2-7
cdr3_aa: CASSVTGQGSDEQYF
cdr3_nt: TGTGCCAGCAGTGTAACGGGACAGGGATCCGACGAGCAGTACTTC

d_call: .
v_call: TRBV30
clone_size: .
j_call: TRBJ1-6
cdr3_aa: CAWRGTANSPLHF
cdr3_nt: TGTGCCTGGAGGGGGACCGCAAATTCACCCCTCCACTTT

d_call: .
v_call: TRBV5-1
clone_size: .
j_call: TRBJ2-7
cdr3_aa: CASSLSPGASYEQYF
cdr3_nt: TGCGCCAGCAGCTTAAGTCCGGGGGCGTCCTACGAGCAGTACTTC

d_call: .
v_call: TRBV7-6
clone_size: .
j_call: TRBJ2-2
cdr3_aa: CASSAGHYANTGELFF
cdr3_nt: TGTGCCAGCAGCGCGGGACATTACGCGAACACCGGGGAGCTGTTTTTT

d_call: .
v_call: TRBV2
clone_size: .
j_call: TRBJ1-1
cdr3_aa: CARRRGEGTEAFF
cdr3_nt: TGTGCCAGACGGCGGGGGGAGGGCACTGAAGCTTTCTTT

d_call: .
v_call: TRBV5-6
clone_size: .
j_call: TRBJ1-3
cdr3_aa: CASSPSAAGNTIYF
cdr3_nt: TGTGCCAGCAGCCCCAGCGCTGCTGGAAACACCATATATTTT

d_call: .
v_call: TRBV11-2
clone_size: .
j_call: TRBJ2-1
cdr3_aa: CASSHRDKADNEQFF
cdr3_nt: TGTGCCAGCAGCCACCGGGACAAGGCCGACAATGAGCAGTTCTTC

d_call: .
v_call: TRBV14
clone_size: once
j_call: TRBJ1-2
cdr3_aa: CASSQASQVGVYGYTF
cdr3_nt: TGTGCCAGCAGCCAAGCATCACAGGTGGGCGTCTATGGCTACACCTTC

d_call: .
v_call: TRBV5-6
clone_size: .
j_call: TRBJ2-7
cdr3_aa: CASSPGDSYEQYF
cdr3_nt: TGTGCCAGCAGCCCGGGGGACAGCTACGAGCAGTACTTC

d_call: TRBD1
v_call: TRBV9
clone_size: .
j_call: TRBJ1-1
cdr3_aa: CASSSQDRAEAFF
cdr3_nt: TGTGCCAGCAGCTCTCAGGACAGGGCTGAAGCTTTCTTT

d_call: TRBD2
v_call: TRBV7-7
clone_size: .
j_call: TRBJ2-1
cdr3_aa: CASSLGTSGRDDEQFF
cdr3_nt: TGTGCTAGCAGCTTAGGGACTAGCGGGAGGGACGATGAGCAGTTCTTC

d_call: TRBD1
v_call: TRBV10-3
clone_size: .
j_call: TRBJ2-7
cdr3_aa: CAISDYGTGTYEQYF
cdr3_nt: TGTGCCATCAGTGACTATGGGACAGGAACCTACGAGCAGTACTTC

d_call: TRBD1
v_call: TRBV4-3
clone_size: .
j_call: TRBJ2-3
cdr3_aa: CASSQDRVTIGDTQYF
cdr3_nt: TGCGCCAGCAGCCAGGACAGGGTAACTATCGGGGATACGCAGTATTTT

d_call: .
v_call: TRBV5-1
clone_size: .
j_call: TRBJ2-7
cdr3_aa: CASSLVPDRQDEQYF
cdr3_nt: TGCGCCAGCAGCTTGGTCCCAGACCGACAGGACGAGCAGTACTTC

d_call: TRBD1
v_call: TRBV10-3
clone_size: .
j_call: TRBJ2-7
cdr3_aa: CAVDRGNYEQYF
cdr3_nt: TGTGCCGTTGACAGGGGGAACTACGAGCAGTACTTC

d_call: .
v_call: TRBV27
clone_size: .
j_call: TRBJ2-1
cdr3_aa: CASTVLGSDNEQFF
cdr3_nt: TGTGCCAGCACCGTACTAGGGAGTGATAATGAGCAGTTCTTC

d_call: .
v_call: TRBV7-9
clone_size: .
j_call: TRBJ2-1
cdr3_aa: CASSFNRVEQFF
cdr3_nt: TGTGCCAGCAGCTTCAACAGGGTTGAGCAGTTCTTC

d_call: TRBD1
v_call: TRBV28
clone_size: .
j_call: TRBJ1-4
cdr3_aa: CASSLVAGGAEEEKLFF
cdr3_nt: TGTGCCAGCAGTTTGGTGGCAGGGGGCGCGGAGGAAGAAAAACTGTTTTTT

d_call: TRBD1
v_call: TRBV7-9
clone_size: .
j_call: TRBJ2-2
cdr3_aa: CASSLVPRTGPNTGELFF
cdr3_nt: TGTGCCAGCAGCTTAGTTCCCAGGACAGGTCCGAACACCGGGGAGCTGTTTTTT

d_call: .
v_call: TRBV30
clone_size: .
j_call: TRBJ2-3
cdr3_aa: CAWSVGQAGTSSSTDTQYF
cdr3_nt: TGTGCCTGGAGTGTAGGCCAAGCCGGGACATCCTCTAGCACAGATACGCAGTATTTT

d_call: TRBD1
v_call: TRBV6-1
clone_size: once
j_call: TRBJ1-6
cdr3_aa: CASSEGTGLDSPLHF
cdr3_nt: TGTGCCAGCAGTGAGGGGACAGGTCTGGATTCACCCCTCCACTTT

d_call: TRBD2
v_call: TRBV7-7
clone_size: .
j_call: TRBJ2-5
cdr3_aa: CASSLEVGGLTQETQYF
cdr3_nt: TGTGCTAGCAGCTTAGAAGTTGGGGGACTAACCCAAGAGACCCAGTACTTC

d_call: .
v_call: TRBV27
clone_size: .
j_call: TRBJ1-1
cdr3_aa: CASSISMNTEAFF
cdr3_nt: TGTGCCAGCAGTATAAGCATGAACACTGAAGCTTTCTTT

d_call: TRBD2
v_call: TRBV10-3
clone_size: .
j_call: TRBJ2-3
cdr3_aa: CAISESLAGGGTQYF
cdr3_nt: TGTGCCATCAGTGAGTCCTTAGCGGGAGGTGGTACGCAGTATTTT

d_call: .
v_call: TRBV2
clone_size: few
j_call: TRBJ2-7
cdr3_aa: CASSGQWDGYEQYF
cdr3_nt: TGTGCCAGCAGTGGCCAATGGGACGGCTACGAGCAGTACTTC

d_call: .
v_call: TRBV6-1
clone_size: few
j_call: TRBJ1-2
cdr3_aa: CASSEVRLYGYTF
cdr3_nt: TGTGCCAGCAGTGAAGTCCGCCTCTATGGCTACACCTTC

d_call: .
v_call: TRBV30
clone_size: .
j_call: TRBJ2-5
cdr3_aa: CAWSSPGPETQYF
cdr3_nt: TGTGCCTGGAGTTCCCCGGGGCCAGAGACCCAGTACTTC

d_call: .
v_call: TRBV6-5
clone_size: .
j_call: TRBJ2-3
cdr3_aa: CASSTTVEGVDTQYF
cdr3_nt: TGTGCCAGCAGTACGACGGTCGAGGGAGTAGATACGCAGTATTTT

d_call: TRBD1
v_call: TRBV7-9
clone_size: .
j_call: TRBJ1-1
cdr3_aa: CASSWGTGDEAFF
cdr3_nt: TGTGCCAGCAGCTGGGGGACAGGGGATGAAGCTTTCTTT

d_call: TRBD1
v_call: TRBV6-5
clone_size: .
j_call: TRBJ2-1
cdr3_aa: CASSWGQGRSVNEQFF
cdr3_nt: TGTGCCAGCAGTTGGGGACAGGGAAGGTCGGTCAATGAGCAGTTCTTC

d_call: TRBD1
v_call: TRBV29-1
clone_size: .
j_call: TRBJ1-3
cdr3_aa: CSGGPGTGADGNTIYF
cdr3_nt: TGCAGCGGTGGCCCCGGGACAGGGGCAGATGGAAACACCATATATTTT

d_call: TRBD2
v_call: TRBV30
clone_size: .
j_call: TRBJ2-1
cdr3_aa: CAWSVGSGRWGHEQFF
cdr3_nt: TGTGCCTGGAGTGTAGGGAGCGGGAGGTGGGGGCATGAGCAGTTCTTC

d_call: .
v_call: TRBV7-7
clone_size: .
j_call: TRBJ1-6
cdr3_aa: CASSLNSTGANSPLHF
cdr3_nt: TGTGCTAGCAGCTTAAACTCGACTGGGGCCAATTCACCCCTCCACTTT

d_call: .
v_call: TRBV27
clone_size: .
j_call: TRBJ1-1
cdr3_aa: CASSLSGGYYTEAFF
cdr3_nt: TGTGCCAGCAGTTTATCGGGGGGATACTACACTGAAGCTTTCTTT

d_call: .
v_call: TRBV29-1
clone_size: .
j_call: TRBJ1-5
cdr3_aa: CSVGDRGNSNQPQHF
cdr3_nt: TGCAGCGTTGGGGACCGTGGAAATAGCAATCAGCCCCAGCATTTT

d_call: TRBD1
v_call: TRBV5-6
clone_size: .
j_call: TRBJ2-1
cdr3_aa: CASSGEQGGDYNEQFF
cdr3_nt: TGTGCCAGCAGCGGGGAACAGGGGGGAGACTACAATGAGCAGTTCTTC

d_call: .
v_call: TRBV7-6
clone_size: .
j_call: TRBJ2-3
cdr3_aa: CASSSGRTDTQYF
cdr3_nt: TGTGCCAGCAGTTCGGGGCGCACAGATACGCAGTATTTT

d_call: .
v_call: TRBV5-1
clone_size: .
j_call: TRBJ2-7
cdr3_aa: CASSPGTNYEQYF
cdr3_nt: TGCGCCAGCAGCCCCGGGACAAACTACGAGCAGTACTTC